These 18 T cell receptor beta chains were sequenced from one sample in a study of cytomegalovirus exposure and HLA in healthy donors. In the PCR, 60 Vbeta and 13 Jbeta primers were used. Some clones are missing from TCRdb's copy, which holds only in-frame ones; the method was immunoSEQ multiplex PCR. The sample records under 250,000 clones, approximately 80% being singletons. Sample: PBMCs. The receptor set was obtained from a boy younger than 10 in good health and CMV-seronegative.

V and J are TRBV25-1 and TRBJ2-1, with 10 bases lining up with TRBD1. The germline CDR1 and CDR2 sequences are MGHDK and SYGVNS. The CDR3 totals 16 residues. V was pared by 3 bases and J by 0 bases, with 2 bases of the junction left unmatched. DNA for the CDR3: TGTGCCAGCAGTGAGACAGGGGGCAGCTCCTACAATGAGCAGTTCTTC. Amino acids: CASSETGGSSYNEQFF.

The V call is TRBV7-2, the J call TRBJ2-7; 8 positions agree with TRBD1. CDR1 SGHTA and CDR2 FQGNSA come from the germline V gene. V lost 3 bases, J lost 2 bases, and 3 bases stayed unmatched. The CDR3 runs to 14 residues. The CDR3 is CASSFTQGAYEQYF. In DNA, the CDR3 is TGTGCCAGCAGCTTTACACAGGGGGCCTACGAGCAGTACTTC.

This clone was picked up one time. An end of the junction does not agree with germline; a read error may underlie this. The chain combines TRBV7-9 with TRBJ1-1, with TRBD1 as a possible D gene (6 bases). The CDR3 is 14 amino acids. Germline CDR1 is SEHNR and CDR2 is FQNEAQ (reference sequence). The CDR3 DNA reads TGTTCCAGCAGCCCGGGACATCTGAACACTGAAGCTTTCTTT. It codes for CSSSPGHLNTEAFF.

The rearrangement joins TRBV6-6 to TRBJ2-7, with D possibly TRBD1 on 5 matching bases. This CDR3 region has 16 residues. V was pared by 0 bases and J by 0 bases, with 12 bases between. Looked up from germline, CDR1 is MNHNY and CDR2 is SVGAGI (reference sequence). CDR3 coding DNA: TGTGCCAGCAGTTACTCCCAGGGATCACCCTCCTACGAGCAGTACTTC. It is translated as CASSYSQGSPSYEQYF.

This chain connects TRBV9 to TRBJ1-1; D is unclear. Germline V gene sequence: CDR1 SGDLS, CDR2 YYNGEE. V was clipped by 0 bases and J by 0 bases, with 9 bases between them. CDR3 length: 15 amino acids. CDR3 sequence: CASSVAPSLNTEAFF. In DNA form, the CDR3 reads TGTGCCAGCAGCGTAGCCCCCAGTCTGAACACTGAAGCTTTCTTT.

This sequence joins TRBV7-9 and TRBJ1-4, with 9 bases that match TRBD1. From germline, CDR1 is SEHNR and CDR2 FQNEAQ (reference sequence). Trimming took 5 bases from V and 5 from J; bases not matched to a gene: 15. This CDR3 comprises 18 residues. The CDR3 spells CASSHIKGQGGANEKLFF. The CDR3 coding sequence is TGTGCCAGCAGCCACATTAAGGGACAGGGAGGGGCAAATGAAAAACTGTTTTTT.

The J gene is TRBJ2-1, the V gene TRBV29-1; TRBD2 agrees at 16 bases. This CDR3 region has 14 residues. The junction had 12 bases not matched to a gene; V was cut back by 7 bases and J by 15 bases. Germline CDR1 is SQVTM and CDR2 is ANQGSEA. The CDR3 here is CSAQGTSGGAFRFF. DNA of the CDR3: TGCAGCGCCCAGGGGACTAGCGGGGGGGCTTTTCGGTTCTTC.

Note on this clone: Other DNA sequences in the sample encode the same CDR3. This chain joins TRBV18 and TRBJ1-1; D is ambiguous. Germline values: CDR1 KGHSH, CDR2 LQKENI. V was clipped by 2 bases and J by 4 bases, with 8 bases between them. This CDR3 contains 13 residues. CDR3 in amino acids: CASSPGPGTEAFF. The CDR3 DNA is TGTGCCAGCTCACCAGGTCCCGGCACTGAAGCTTTCTTT.

On this clone itself: Other DNA sequences within the sample encode an identical CDR3. The chain uses TRBV9 and TRBJ2-7; TRBD1 agrees at 11 bases. CDR1 and CDR2 (germline): SGDLS, YYNGEE. The V segment lost 2 bases and the J segment 2 bases; nucleotides outside the gene matches: 3. This CDR3 comprises 15 residues. For the CDR3, the DNA is TGTGCCAGCAGCGTCGCGGGACAGGGGGCCTACGAGCAGTACTTC. Protein sequence: CASSVAGQGAYEQYF.

This clone was seen a handful of times. The V and J genes are TRBV27 and TRBJ1-1, with a possible D match to TRBD1 (6 bases). Germline CDR1 MNHEY, CDR2 SMNVEV (reference sequence). V was trimmed by 5 bases and J by 5 bases, leaving 9 bases between them. This CDR3 has 12 residues. In DNA form, the CDR3 reads TGTGCCAGCAGTATGACAGGAACTGAAGCTTTCTTT. Translation: CASSMTGTEAFF.

V gene TRBV7-9 combines with J gene TRBJ2-2, with D perhaps matching TRBD1 (5 bases). Germline CDR1 reads SEHNR; CDR2 reads FQNEAQ (reference sequence). Between the trimmed V and J ends, which lost 1 base and 1 base, there was a span of 10 bases. The CDR3 has 16 residues. The CDR3 DNA is TGTGCCAGCAGCTTAGTCCGGACACTGAACACCGGGGAGCTGTTTTTT. This gives the protein CASSLVRTLNTGELFF.

The V gene is TRBV7-8, the J gene TRBJ1-2, with 12 bases lining up with TRBD1. CDR1 SGHVS and CDR2 FQNEAQ come from the germline V gene. The CDR3 covers 15 residues. V lost 5 bases, J lost 6 bases, and 7 bases stayed unmatched. DNA for the CDR3: TGTGCCAGCAGCCCCCGGGACAGGGGGCTCGATGGCTACACCTTC. Encoded protein: CASSPRDRGLDGYTF.

The chain joins TRBV30 to TRBJ1-4, with TRBD1 matching 7 bases. J lost 9 bases, V lost 4 bases, and 8 bases had no gene match. Germline-derived CDR1 and CDR2 are GTSNPN and SVGIG (reference sequence). CDR3 size: 13 residues. CDR3 nucleotide sequence: TGTGCCTGGAATGGTCAGGGGGAGAAAAAACTGTTTTTT. Its protein product is CAWNGQGEKKLFF.

The V and J genes are TRBV2 and TRBJ1-2, with D possibly being TRBD1 (6 bases). V gave up 2 bases and J gave up 2 bases, with 18 bases separating them. This CDR3 is 17 amino acids long. Germline lookup yields CDR1 SNHLY and CDR2 FYNNEI. The CDR3 reads CASSERGDIQGNYGYTF. The DNA of the CDR3 is TGTGCCAGCAGTGAAAGAGGGGACATTCAGGGGAACTATGGCTACACCTTC.

Only one count was recorded for this clone. This chain uses TRBV19 with TRBJ2-1; D is ambiguous. There are 14 residues in the CDR3. V was pared by 3 bases and J by 0 bases, with 6 bases between. Germline V CDR1 and CDR2: LNHDA, SQIVND (reference sequence). CDR3 in amino acids: CASSIENSYNEQFF. Written as DNA, the CDR3 is TGTGCCAGTAGTATCGAGAACTCCTACAATGAGCAGTTCTTC.

J is TRBJ2-5 and V is TRBV19; 8 nucleotides match TRBD1. Germline V gene data show CDR1 as LNHDA and CDR2 as SQIVND (reference sequence). V dropped 7 bases and J dropped 2; count of bases not matched to a gene: 9. The CDR3 is made up of 15 amino acids. For the CDR3, the DNA is TGTGCCAGTACTCCCACAGGGGGGATACAAGAGACCCAGTACTTC. Amino acid sequence: CASTPTGGIQETQYF.

This sequence joins TRBV28 and TRBJ2-7; TRBD1 matches 12 bases. Germline-derived CDR1 and CDR2 are MDHEN and SYDVKM. The CDR3 totals 15 residues. V trimming: 5 bases; J trimming: 5 bases; junction bases outside the gene matches: 7. CDR3 loop: CASSEPGQGAHEQYF. The CDR3 nucleotides read TGTGCCAGCAGTGAACCGGGACAGGGGGCCCACGAGCAGTACTTC.

This chain joins TRBV30 and TRBJ2-1; 10 bases line up with TRBD2. The CDR3 sequence is 15 residues long. Germline trimming cut 3 bases from V and 9 bases from J; bases unmatched to any gene: 11. Germline V gene data show CDR1 as GTSNPN and CDR2 as SVGIG (reference sequence). CDR3 bases: TGTGCCTGGAGCACCAGCGGGAGGGCCCCCTTTGAGCAGTTCTTC. Encoded protein: CAWSTSGRAPFEQFF.